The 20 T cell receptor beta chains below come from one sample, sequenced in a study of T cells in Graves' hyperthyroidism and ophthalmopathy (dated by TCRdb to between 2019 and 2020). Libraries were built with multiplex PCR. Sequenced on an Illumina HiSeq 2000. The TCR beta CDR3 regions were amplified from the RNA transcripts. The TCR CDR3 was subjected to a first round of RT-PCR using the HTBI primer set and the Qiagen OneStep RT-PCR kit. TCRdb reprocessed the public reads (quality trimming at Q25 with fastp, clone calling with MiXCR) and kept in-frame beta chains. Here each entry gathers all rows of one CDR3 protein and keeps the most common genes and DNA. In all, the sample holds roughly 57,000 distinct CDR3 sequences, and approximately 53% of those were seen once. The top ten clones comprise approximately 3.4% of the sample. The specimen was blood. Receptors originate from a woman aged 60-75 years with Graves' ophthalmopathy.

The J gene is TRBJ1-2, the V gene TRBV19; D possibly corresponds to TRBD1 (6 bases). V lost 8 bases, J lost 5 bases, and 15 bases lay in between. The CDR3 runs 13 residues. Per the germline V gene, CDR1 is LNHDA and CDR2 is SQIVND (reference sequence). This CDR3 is CASEQGGEYGYTF. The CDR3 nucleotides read TGTGCCAGTGAACAGGGTGGAGAGTATGGCTACACCTTC.

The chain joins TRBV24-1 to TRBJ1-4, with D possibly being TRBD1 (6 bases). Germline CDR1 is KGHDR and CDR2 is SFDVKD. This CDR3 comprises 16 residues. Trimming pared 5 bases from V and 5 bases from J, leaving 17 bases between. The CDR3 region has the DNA TGTGCCACCAGTGCAGGTAGAGCAGGGACAAATGAAAAACTGTTTTTT. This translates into CATSAGRAGTNEKLFF.

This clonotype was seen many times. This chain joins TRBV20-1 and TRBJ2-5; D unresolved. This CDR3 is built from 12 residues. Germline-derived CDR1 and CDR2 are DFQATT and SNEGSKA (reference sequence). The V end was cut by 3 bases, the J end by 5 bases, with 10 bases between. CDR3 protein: CSASLGSETQYF. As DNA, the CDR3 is TGCAGTGCTAGTCTGGGAAGCGAGACCCAGTACTTC.

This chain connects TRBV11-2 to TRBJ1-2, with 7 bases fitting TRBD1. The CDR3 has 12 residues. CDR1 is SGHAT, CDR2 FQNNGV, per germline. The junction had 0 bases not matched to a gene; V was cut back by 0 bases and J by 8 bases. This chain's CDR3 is CASSLETGGYTF. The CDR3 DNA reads TGTGCCAGCAGCTTAGAGACAGGGGGCTACACCTTC.

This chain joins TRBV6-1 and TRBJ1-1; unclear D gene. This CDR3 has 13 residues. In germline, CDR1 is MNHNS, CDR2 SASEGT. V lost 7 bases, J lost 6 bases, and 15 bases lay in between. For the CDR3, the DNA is TGTGCCAGCACCACCCGAGCGGGCTCTGAAGCTTTCTTT. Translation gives CASTTRAGSEAFF.

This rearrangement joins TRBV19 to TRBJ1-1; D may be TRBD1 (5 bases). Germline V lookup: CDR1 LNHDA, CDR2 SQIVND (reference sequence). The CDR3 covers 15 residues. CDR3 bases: TGTGCTGCCACCGGGGGAAGAGTTACAAACACTGAAGCTTTCTTT. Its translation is CAATGGRVTNTEAFF.

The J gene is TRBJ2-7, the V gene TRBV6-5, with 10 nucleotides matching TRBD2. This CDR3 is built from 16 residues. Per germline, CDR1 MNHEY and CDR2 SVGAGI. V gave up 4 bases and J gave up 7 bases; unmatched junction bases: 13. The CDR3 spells CASSLRVAGGVNEQYF. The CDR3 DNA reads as TGTGCCAGCAGTTTACGGGTAGCGGGGGGAGTCAATGAGCAGTACTTC.

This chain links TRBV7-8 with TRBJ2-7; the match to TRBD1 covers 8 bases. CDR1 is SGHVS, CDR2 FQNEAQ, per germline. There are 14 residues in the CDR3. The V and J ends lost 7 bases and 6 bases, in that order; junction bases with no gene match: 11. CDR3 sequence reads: CASNPGTGPLEQYF. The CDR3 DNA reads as TGTGCCAGCAACCCCGGGACAGGCCCCCTCGAGCAGTACTTC.

The CDR3, as DNA: TGCAGTGCTAGACGGGACAGGGGAGGCTACACCTTC. It translates to CSARRDRGGYTF. The rearrangement uses TRBV20-1 and TRBJ1-2; 10 bases align to TRBD1. Per germline, CDR1 DFQATT and CDR2 SNEGSKA (reference sequence). Trimming took 2 bases from V and 8 from J; bases not matched to a gene: 2. The CDR3 covers 12 residues.

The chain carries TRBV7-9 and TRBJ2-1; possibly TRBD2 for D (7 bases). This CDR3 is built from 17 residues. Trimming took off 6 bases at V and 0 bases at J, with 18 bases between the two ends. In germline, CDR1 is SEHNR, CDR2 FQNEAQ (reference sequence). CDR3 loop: CASRPGQAGISYNEQFF. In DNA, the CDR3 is TGTGCCAGCAGACCGGGACAAGCGGGGATCTCCTACAATGAGCAGTTCTTC.

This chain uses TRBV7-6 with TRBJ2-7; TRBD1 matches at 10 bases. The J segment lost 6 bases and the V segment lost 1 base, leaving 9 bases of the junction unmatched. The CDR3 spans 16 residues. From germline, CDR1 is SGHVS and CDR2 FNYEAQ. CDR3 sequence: CASSLGSGTGVVEQYF. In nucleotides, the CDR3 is TGTGCCAGCAGCTTAGGATCCGGGACAGGGGTGGTCGAGCAGTACTTC.

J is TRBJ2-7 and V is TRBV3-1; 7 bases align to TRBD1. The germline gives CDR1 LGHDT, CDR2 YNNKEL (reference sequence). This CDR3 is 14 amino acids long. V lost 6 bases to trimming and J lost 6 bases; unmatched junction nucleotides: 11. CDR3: CASSKTWDRCEQYF. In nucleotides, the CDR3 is TGTGCCAGCAGTAAGACTTGGGACAGATGCGAGCAGTACTTC.

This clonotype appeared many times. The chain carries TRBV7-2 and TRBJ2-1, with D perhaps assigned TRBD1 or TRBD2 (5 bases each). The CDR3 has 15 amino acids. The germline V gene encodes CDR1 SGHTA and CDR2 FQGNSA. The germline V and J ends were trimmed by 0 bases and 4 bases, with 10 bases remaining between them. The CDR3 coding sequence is TGTGCCAGCAGCTTAGCCGGGGACCTATACAATGAGCAGTTCTTC. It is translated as CASSLAGDLYNEQFF.

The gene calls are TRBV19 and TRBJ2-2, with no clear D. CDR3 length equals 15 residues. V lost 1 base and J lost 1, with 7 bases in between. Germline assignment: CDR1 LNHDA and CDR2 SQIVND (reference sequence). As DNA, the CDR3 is TGTGCCAGTAGTATAGGACTTGTGAACACCGGGGAGCTGTTTTTT. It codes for CASSIGLVNTGELFF.

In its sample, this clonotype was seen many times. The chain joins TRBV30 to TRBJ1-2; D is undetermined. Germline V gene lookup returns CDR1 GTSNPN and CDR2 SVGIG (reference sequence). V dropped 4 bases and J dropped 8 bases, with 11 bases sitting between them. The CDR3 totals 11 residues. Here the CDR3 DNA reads TGTGCCTGGAAGGCAGAGGCGGGCTACACCTTC. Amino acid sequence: CAWKAEAGYTF.

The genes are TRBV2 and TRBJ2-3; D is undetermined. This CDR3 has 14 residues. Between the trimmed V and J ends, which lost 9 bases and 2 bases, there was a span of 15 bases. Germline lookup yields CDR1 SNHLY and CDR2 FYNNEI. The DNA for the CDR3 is TGTGCCAGGACATCGAGGCTTTTCACAGATACGCAGTATTTT. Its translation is CARTSRLFTDTQYF. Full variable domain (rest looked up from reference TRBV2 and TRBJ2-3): EPEVTQTPSHQVTQMGQEVILRCVPISNHLYFYWYRQILGQKVEFLVSFYNNEISEKSEIFDDQFSVERPDGSNFTLKIRSTKLEDSAMYFCARTSRLFTDTQYFGPGTRLTVL.

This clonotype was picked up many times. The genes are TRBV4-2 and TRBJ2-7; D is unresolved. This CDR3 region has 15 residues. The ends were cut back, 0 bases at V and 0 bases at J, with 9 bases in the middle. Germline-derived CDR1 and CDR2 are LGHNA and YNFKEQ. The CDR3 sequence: CASSQEWVPSYEQYF. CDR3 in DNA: TGTGCCAGCAGCCAAGAATGGGTGCCCTCCTACGAGCAGTACTTC.

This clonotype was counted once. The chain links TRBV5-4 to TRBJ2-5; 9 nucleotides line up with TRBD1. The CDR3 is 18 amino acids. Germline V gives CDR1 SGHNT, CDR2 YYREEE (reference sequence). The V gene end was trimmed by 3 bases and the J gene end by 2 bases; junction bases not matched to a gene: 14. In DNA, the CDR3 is TGTGCCAGCAGCTCCCCGGACAGGGGCTATTTTGGGCAAGAGACCCAGTACTTC. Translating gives CASSSPDRGYFGQETQYF.

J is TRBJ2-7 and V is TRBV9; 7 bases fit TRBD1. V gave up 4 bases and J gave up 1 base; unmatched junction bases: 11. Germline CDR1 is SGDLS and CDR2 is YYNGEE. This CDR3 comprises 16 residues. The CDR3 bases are TGTGCCAGCAGCTCCCATCCGGGACAGCTATCCTACGAGCAGTACTTC. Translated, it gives CASSSHPGQLSYEQYF.

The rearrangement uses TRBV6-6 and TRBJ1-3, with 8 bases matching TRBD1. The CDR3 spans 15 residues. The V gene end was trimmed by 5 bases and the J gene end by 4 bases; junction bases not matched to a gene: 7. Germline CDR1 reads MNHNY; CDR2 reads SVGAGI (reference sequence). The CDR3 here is CASSTTRTGGNTIYF. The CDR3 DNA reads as TGTGCCAGCAGTACCACTAGGACAGGGGGAAACACCATATATTTT.